This entry describes one T cell receptor beta chain. This specimen belongs to a study of control samples from healthy donors and cancer patients. The repertoire was sequenced with immunoSEQ multiplex PCR; TCRdb's copy has only in-frame clones and lacks some. The table shows tens of thousands of clones, with roughly 91% occurring only once. V was pared by 2 bases and J by 7 bases, with 9 bases between. Germline V CDR1 and CDR2: LGHDT, YNNKEL (reference sequence). The CDR3 runs to 13 residues. The sequencing input was blood. This TCR was recovered from a man aged 30 to 45 in good health. The chain recombines TRBV3-1 (or the pseudogene TRBV3-2) with TRBJ1-3; D is ambiguous. CDR3 bases: TGTGCCAGCAGCCAAAAAGGGCAGAACACCATATATTTT. Its translation is CASSQKGQNTIYF.